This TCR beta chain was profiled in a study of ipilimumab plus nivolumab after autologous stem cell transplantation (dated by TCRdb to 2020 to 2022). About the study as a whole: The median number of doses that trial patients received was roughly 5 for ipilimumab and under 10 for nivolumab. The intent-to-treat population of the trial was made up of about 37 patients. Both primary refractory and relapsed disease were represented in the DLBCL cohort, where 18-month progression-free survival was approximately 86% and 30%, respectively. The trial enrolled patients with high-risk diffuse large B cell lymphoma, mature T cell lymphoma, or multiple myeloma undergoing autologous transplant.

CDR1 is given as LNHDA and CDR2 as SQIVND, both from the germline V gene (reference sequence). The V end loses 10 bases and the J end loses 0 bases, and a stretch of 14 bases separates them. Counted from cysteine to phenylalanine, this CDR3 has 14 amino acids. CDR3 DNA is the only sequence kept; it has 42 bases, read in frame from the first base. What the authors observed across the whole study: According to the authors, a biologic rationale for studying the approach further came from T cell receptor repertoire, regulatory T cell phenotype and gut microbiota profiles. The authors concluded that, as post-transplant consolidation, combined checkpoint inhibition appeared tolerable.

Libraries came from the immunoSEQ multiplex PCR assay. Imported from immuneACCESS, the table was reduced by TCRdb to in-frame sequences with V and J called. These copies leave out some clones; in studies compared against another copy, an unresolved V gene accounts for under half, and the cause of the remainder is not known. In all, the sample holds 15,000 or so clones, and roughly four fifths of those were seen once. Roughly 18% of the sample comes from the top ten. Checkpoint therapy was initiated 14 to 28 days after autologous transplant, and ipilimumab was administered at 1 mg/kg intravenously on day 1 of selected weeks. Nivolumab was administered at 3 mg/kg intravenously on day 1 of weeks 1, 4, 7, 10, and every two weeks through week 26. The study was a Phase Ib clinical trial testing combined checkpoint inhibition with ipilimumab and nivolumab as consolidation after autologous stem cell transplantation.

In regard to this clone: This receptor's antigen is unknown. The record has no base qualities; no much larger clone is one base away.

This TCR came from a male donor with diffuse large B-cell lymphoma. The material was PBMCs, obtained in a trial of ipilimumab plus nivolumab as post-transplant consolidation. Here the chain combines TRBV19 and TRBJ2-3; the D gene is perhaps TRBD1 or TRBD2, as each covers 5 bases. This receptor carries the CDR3 CAIPGRLSTDTQYF. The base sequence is TGTGCCATCCCGGGACGGTTAAGCACAGATACGCAGTATTTT.